This entry features one T cell receptor (beta chain) sequence. The data stem from a study of graft-versus-host responses after intestinal transplantation. As for the study in general: After anti-thymocyte globulin induction, recipients took tacrolimus and steroids for 3 to 4 years.

From germline, CDR1 is SQVTM and CDR2 ANQGSEA. The CDR3 is 11 residues long. V lost 4 bases to trimming and J lost 8 bases, with 11 bases between them. General study findings and limits: Investigators detected GvH clones in recipient marrow, with some emerging earlier in ileum or blood. Declining HvG levels early post-transplant were linked to peak circulating GvH clone levels. Graft-donor T cell macrochimerism in patients accompanied high graft-versus-host to host-versus-graft clonal ratios in allografts.

The table came from immunoSEQ multiplex PCR; TCRdb's copy has only in-frame clones and leaves some out. The top ten hold approximately 3.8% of the sample, which has around 7,400 clones, roughly a third seen once. Stimulators, 200,000 irradiated and violet-dye-labeled cells, were plated with 200,000 CFSE-labeled responder cells. The TCR was taken from a human patient who was an organ donor for intestinal transplantation. The sequencing here drew on alloreactive CD8+ T cells from a mixed lymphocyte reaction culture, taken before transplantation. Stated subset: CFSE-low proliferating T cells sorted from roughly six-day pre-transplant mixed lymphocyte reaction (GvH or HvG direction). The chain is built from TRBV29-1 and TRBJ1-2; D uncertain. The CDR3 here is CSVGEPWGYTF. The CDR3 coding sequence is TGCAGCGTTGGGGAGCCCTGGGGCTACACCTTC.